This is a list of T cell receptor beta chains from one sample in a study of neoadjuvant nivolumab and ipilimumab in lung cancer. Here immunoSEQ multiplex PCR was the method, and the copy in TCRdb shows in-frame clones only, minus some. The data show tens of thousands of clones, roughly 90% seen once. Sample: blood, taken before neoadjuvant nivolumab, alone or with ipilimumab. These receptors were obtained from an adult with non-small cell lung cancer. Some clones in this sample may be carry-over from other donors' samples. CDR3s include the opening cysteine and the closing phenylalanine or tryptophan. Fields, in order: CDR3 protein, CDR3 DNA, D gene, clone size, J gene, V gene. The D gene is left open where the match is weak. The listing skips clone size in some rows; elsewhere it reads once, few, many or a size class.

CASSLVGLAFEQYF TGTGCCAGCAGCTTAGTGGGACTAGCCTTCGAGCAGTACTTC TRBD2 NA TRBJ2-7 TRBV7-9
CASSSRQGAARSTDTQYF TGTGCCAGCAGCTCCCGACAGGGGGCGGCCCGTAGCACAGATACGCAGTATTTT TRBD1 NA TRBJ2-3 TRBV13
CASSVVWRAGELFF TGTGCCAGCAGCGTAGTGTGGAGGGCCGGGGAGCTGTTTTTT NA once TRBJ2-2 TRBV9
CASSVSTGQETQYF TGTGCCAGCTCAGTCTCAACAGGGCAAGAGACCCAGTACTTC NA NA TRBJ2-5 TRBV18
CASSLTGGSDNEQFF TGTGCCAGCAGCCTAACAGGGGGCTCGGACAATGAGCAGTTCTTC TRBD1 once TRBJ2-1 TRBV7-6
CASSPGQVTDTQYF TGCGCCAGCAGTCCGGGACAGGTGACAGATACGCAGTATTTT TRBD1 NA TRBJ2-3 TRBV5-1
CASSQVAGTDQPQHF TGTGCCAGCAGCCAAGTAGCCGGGACGGACCAGCCCCAGCATTTT NA NA TRBJ1-5 TRBV4-2
CASSFRAENTGELFF TGTGCCAGCAGCTTCCGAGCGGAGAACACCGGGGAGCTGTTTTTT NA NA TRBJ2-2 TRBV11-1
CASSLGAVNTEAFF TGTGCCAGCAGCTTAGGTGCCGTAAACACTGAAGCTTTCTTT NA NA TRBJ1-1 TRBV11-2
CASSDTDSNQPQHF TGTGCCAGCTCCGACACCGATAGCAATCAGCCCCAGCATTTT NA NA TRBJ1-5 TRBV18
CASSPLPADTEAFF TGTGCCAGCTCACCGCTCCCAGCCGACACTGAAGCTTTCTTT NA NA TRBJ1-1 TRBV18
CASSQRDSRYTDTQYF TGTGCCAGCAGTCAGCGGGACAGCCGATACACAGATACGCAGTATTTT NA NA TRBJ2-3 TRBV6-6
CASSTTSGAVYEQYF TGCGCCAGCAGCACGACTAGCGGCGCCGTCTACGAGCAGTACTTC TRBD2 NA TRBJ2-7 TRBV5-1
CASSLGGSGTEAFF TGCGCCAGCAGTCTGGGGGGCTCGGGCACTGAAGCTTTCTTT NA NA TRBJ1-1 TRBV10-1
CASTVRGDDTEAFF TGTGCCAGCACCGTTCGGGGCGACGACACTGAAGCTTTCTTT NA NA TRBJ1-1 TRBV6-5
CASSGSGTGGSQYF TGTGCCAGCAGTGGATCCGGGACAGGGGGTTCCCAGTACTTC TRBD1 NA TRBJ2-5 TRBV28
CASSPRAGVGNEQFF TGTGCCAGCTCACCACGGGCGGGAGTAGGGAATGAGCAGTTCTTC TRBD2 NA TRBJ2-1 TRBV18
CAISVSLAGGDTGELFF TGTGCCATCAGTGTATCTTTAGCGGGAGGAGACACCGGGGAGCTGTTTTTT TRBD2 once TRBJ2-2 TRBV10-3
CASRGDPWGDEQYF TGTGCCAGCAGGGGGGACCCCTGGGGGGACGAGCAGTACTTC NA NA TRBJ2-7 TRBV25-1
CASSGDRGWETQYF TGTGCCAGCAGTGGAGACAGAGGGTGGGAGACCCAGTACTTC NA NA TRBJ2-5 TRBV2